Presented here are 16 T cell receptor beta chains from one specimen sequenced in a study of T cell responses to AZD1222 COVID-19 vaccine. Clones were sequenced by immunoSEQ multiplex PCR, and TCRdb holds only the in-frame ones, with some missing. The profile shows some 110,000 clones, approximately 90% of them singletons. The starting material was peripheral blood, obtained on day 0 of AZD1222 vaccination. The receptors were sampled from an adult in good health.

The chain links TRBV19 to TRBJ2-7; 8 nucleotides agree with TRBD1. Per the germline V gene, CDR1 is LNHDA and CDR2 is SQIVND (reference sequence). Trimming at V came to 4 bases and at J to 0 bases, leaving 8 bases not matched to a gene. This CDR3 is built from 16 residues. CDR3 protein: CASSNPGQDSSYEQYF. The CDR3 DNA reads TGTGCCAGTAGTAACCCGGGACAGGATAGCTCCTACGAGCAGTACTTC.

V usage is TRBV18 and J usage is TRBJ2-5; D possibly matches TRBD1 or TRBD2 (6 bases each). V lost 1 base and J lost 5, with 14 bases in between. Germline-derived CDR1 and CDR2 are KGHSH and LQKENI. The CDR3 runs to 15 residues. In DNA form, the CDR3 reads TGTGCCAGCTCACCACGGATAGGGGGGCCGGAGACCCAGTACTTC. Protein: CASSPRIGGPETQYF. Together with reference TRBV18 and TRBJ2-5, the CDR3 gives the full variable domain: NAGVMQNPRHLVRRRGQEARLRCSPMKGHSHVYWYRQLPEEGLKFMVYLQKENIIDESGMPKERFSAEFPKEGPSILRIQQVVRGDSAAYFCASSPRIGGPETQYFGPGTRLLVL.

The gene calls are TRBV11-2 and TRBJ1-2; D call uncertain. CDR1 and CDR2 (germline): SGHAT, FQNNGV. This CDR3 contains 14 residues. V was pared by 0 bases and J by 1 base, with 6 bases between. DNA of the CDR3: TGTGCCAGCAGCTTAGATCTCCGTAACTATGGCTACACCTTC. Its protein product is CASSLDLRNYGYTF.

This chain links TRBV19 with TRBJ1-5, with 7 bases matching TRBD1. Germline V gene sequence: CDR1 LNHDA, CDR2 SQIVND (reference sequence). This CDR3 comprises 15 residues. Trimming cost V 4 bases and J 6 bases; bases outside gene matches: 9. The CDR3 reads CASSTDRAVGQPQHF. CDR3 nucleotide sequence: TGTGCCAGTAGTACTGACAGGGCGGTCGGTCAGCCCCAGCATTTT.

The chain joins TRBV6-2 or TRBV6-3 to TRBJ2-7; 8 bases are a match to TRBD2. V trimming: 2 bases; J trimming: 3 bases; junction bases outside the gene matches: 3. The CDR3 extends over 14 amino acids. CDR1 is MNHEY and CDR2 is SVGEGT in the germline V gene. In nucleotides, the CDR3 is TGTGCCAGCAGTTACGGGACTAGGGGCTACGAGCAGTACTTC. This encodes CASSYGTRGYEQYF.

The CDR3 DNA is TGTGCCAGCAGCTCTCTCGGCGCGGGGGGCTGGGACTATGGCTACACCTTC. It translates to CASSSLGAGGWDYGYTF. J is TRBJ1-2 and V is TRBV6-2 or TRBV6-3, with D possibly matching TRBD1 (6 bases). The CDR3 runs to 17 residues. Looked up from germline, CDR1 is MNHEY and CDR2 is SVGEGT. V was clipped by 6 bases and J by 3 bases, with 23 bases between them.

J is TRBJ2-1 and V is TRBV11-2; TRBD1 matches 8 bases. This CDR3 is 14 amino acids long. With 5 bases clipped from V and 6 bases from J, the junction kept 6 bases outside the gene matches. The germline V gene has CDR1 SGHAT and CDR2 FQNNGV. Written as DNA, the CDR3 is TGTGCCAGCAGCGCCCGGACAGGGCTCAATGAGCAGTTCTTC. The encoded protein is CASSARTGLNEQFF.

The V and J genes are TRBV9 and TRBJ1-1; 8 bases match TRBD1. J was trimmed by 6 bases and V by 4 bases; bases with no gene match: 5. This CDR3 region has 13 residues. Looked up from germline, CDR1 is SGDLS and CDR2 is YYNGEE. The DNA of the CDR3 is TGTGCCAGCAGCTCTGGACAGGGCCCTGAAGCTTTCTTT. It is translated as CASSSGQGPEAFF.

This chain's CDR3 is CASSLTGEGSYNSPLHF. DNA of the CDR3: TGTGCCAGCAGCTTAACAGGGGAAGGGTCCTATAATTCACCCCTCCACTTT. This chain connects TRBV7-2 to TRBJ1-6; 7 bases map to TRBD1. J was trimmed by 1 base and V by 2 bases; bases with no gene match: 5. Per germline, CDR1 SGHTA and CDR2 FQGNSA. The CDR3 has 17 residues.

The chain links TRBV9 to TRBJ1-3, with 10 bases that match TRBD1. Germline V CDR1 and CDR2: SGDLS, YYNGEE. This CDR3 contains 16 residues. V lost 4 bases, J lost 1 base, and 5 bases stayed unmatched. This CDR3 is CASSSRDRGSGNTIYF. The CDR3 coding sequence is TGTGCCAGCAGCTCCCGGGACAGGGGTTCTGGAAACACCATATATTTT.

The chain couples TRBV10-3 to TRBJ1-6; possibly TRBD1 for D (6 bases). The germline gives CDR1 ENHRY, CDR2 SYGVKD. V lost 0 bases, J lost 9 bases, and 15 bases lay in between. The CDR3 length is 16 residues. The CDR3 loop is CAISESGRGEGSPLHF. CDR3 in DNA: TGTGCCATCAGTGAGTCTGGCAGGGGTGAGGGTTCACCCCTCCACTTT.

J is TRBJ1-4 and V is TRBV10-3; D gene unclear. V lost 10 bases, J lost 8 bases, and 11 bases lay in between. The CDR3 spans 11 residues. Germline V gene sequence: CDR1 ENHRY, CDR2 SYGVKD. As DNA, the CDR3 is TGTGCCACCGGGTACGGGGAAAAACTGTTTTTT. Translated: CATGYGEKLFF.

This chain links TRBV19 with TRBJ1-1; D is uncertain. Trimming cost V 3 bases and J 1 base, with 12 bases left between them. The CDR3 extends over 15 amino acids. The germline CDR1 and CDR2 sequences are LNHDA and SQIVND (reference sequence). The DNA for the CDR3 is TGTGCCAGTAGTATCCGACCGACGGGGAACACTGAAGCTTTCTTT. It translates to CASSIRPTGNTEAFF. Drawing the rest from reference TRBV19 and TRBJ1-1, the complete variable domain is DGGITQSPKYLFRKEGQNVTLSCEQNLNHDAMYWYRQDPGQGLRLIYYSQIVNDFQKGDIAEGYSVSREKKESFPLTVTSAQKNPTAFYLCASSIRPTGNTEAFFGQGTRLTVV.

V gene TRBV9 combines with J gene TRBJ2-7, with D unclear. The CDR3 spans 11 residues. Per the germline V gene, CDR1 is SGDLS and CDR2 is YYNGEE. V lost 1 base, J lost 5 bases, and 4 bases lay in between. CDR3 residues: CASSVSDEQYF. CDR3 DNA sequence: TGTGCCAGCAGCGTATCGGACGAGCAGTACTTC.

V gene TRBV7-2 combines with J gene TRBJ1-2; 7 bases fit TRBD1. CDR3 length equals 14 residues. Germline lookup yields CDR1 SGHTA and CDR2 FQGNSA. Trimming at V came to 1 base and at J to 7 bases, leaving 6 bases not matched to a gene. In DNA, the CDR3 is TGTGCCAGCAGCTTAGTTCCAGGGGGAGGTGGCTACACCTTC. Translation gives CASSLVPGGGGYTF.

The gene calls are TRBV5-5 and TRBJ2-7, with 7 bases lining up with TRBD1. This CDR3 is built from 15 residues. Germline CDR1 and CDR2: SGHKS and YYEKEE (reference sequence). V lost 1 base and J lost 1; bases outside the gene matches: 5. CDR3: CASSLSRTGSYEQYF. Here the CDR3 DNA reads TGTGCCAGCAGCTTGTCGAGGACAGGATCCTACGAGCAGTACTTC.